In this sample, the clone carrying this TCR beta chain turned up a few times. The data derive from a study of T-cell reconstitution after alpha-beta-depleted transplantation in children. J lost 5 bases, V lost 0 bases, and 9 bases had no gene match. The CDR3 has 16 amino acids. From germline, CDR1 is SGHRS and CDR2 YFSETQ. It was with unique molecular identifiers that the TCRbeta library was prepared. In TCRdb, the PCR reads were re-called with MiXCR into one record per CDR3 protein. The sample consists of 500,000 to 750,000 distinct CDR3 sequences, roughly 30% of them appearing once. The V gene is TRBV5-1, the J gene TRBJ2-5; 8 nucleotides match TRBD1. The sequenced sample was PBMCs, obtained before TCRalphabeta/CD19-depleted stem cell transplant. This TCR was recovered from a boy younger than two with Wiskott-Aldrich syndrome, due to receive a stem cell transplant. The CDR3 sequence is CASSLDAGTGHETQYF. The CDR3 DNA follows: TGCGCCAGCAGCTTGGATGCCGGGACAGGTCACGAGACCCAGTACTTC.